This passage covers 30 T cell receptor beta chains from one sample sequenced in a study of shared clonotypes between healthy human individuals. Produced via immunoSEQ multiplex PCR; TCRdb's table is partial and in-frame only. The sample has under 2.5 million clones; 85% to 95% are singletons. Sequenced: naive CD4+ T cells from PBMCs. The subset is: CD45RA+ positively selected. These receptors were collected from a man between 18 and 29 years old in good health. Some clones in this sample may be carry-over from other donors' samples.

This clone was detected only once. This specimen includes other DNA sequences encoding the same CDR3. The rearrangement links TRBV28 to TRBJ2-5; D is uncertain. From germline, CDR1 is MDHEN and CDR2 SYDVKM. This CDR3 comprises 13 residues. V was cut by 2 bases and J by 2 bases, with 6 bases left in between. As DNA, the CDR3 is TGTGCCAGCAGTTTAGGCAGGCAAGAGACCCAGTACTTC. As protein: CASSLGRQETQYF. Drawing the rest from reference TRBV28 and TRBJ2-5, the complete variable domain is DVKVTQSSRYLVKRTGEKVFLECVQDMDHENMFWYRQDPGLGLRLIYFSYDVKMKEKGDIPEGYSVSREKKERFSLILESASTNQTSMYLCASSLGRQETQYFGPGTRLLVL.

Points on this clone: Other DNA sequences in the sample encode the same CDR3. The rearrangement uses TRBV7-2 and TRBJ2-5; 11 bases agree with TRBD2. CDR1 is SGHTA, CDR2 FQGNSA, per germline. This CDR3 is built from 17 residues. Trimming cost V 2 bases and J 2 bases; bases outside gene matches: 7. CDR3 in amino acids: CASSLYGTSGSQETQYF. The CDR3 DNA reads TGTGCCAGCAGCTTATATGGGACTAGCGGTTCTCAAGAGACCCAGTACTTC.

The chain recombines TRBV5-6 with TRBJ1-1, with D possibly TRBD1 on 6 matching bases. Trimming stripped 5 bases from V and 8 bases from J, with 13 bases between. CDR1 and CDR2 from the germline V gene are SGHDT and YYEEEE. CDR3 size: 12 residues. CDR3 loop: CASSSTTGEAFF. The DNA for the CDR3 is TGTGCCAGCAGTTCGACGACAGGAGAAGCTTTCTTT.

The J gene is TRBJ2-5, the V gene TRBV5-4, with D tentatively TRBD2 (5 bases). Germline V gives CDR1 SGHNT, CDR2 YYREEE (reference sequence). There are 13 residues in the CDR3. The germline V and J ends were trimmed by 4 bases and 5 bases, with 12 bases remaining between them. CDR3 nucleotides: TGTGCCAGCAGCGTAGGGAGAGGGGAGACCCAGTACTTC. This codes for CASSVGRGETQYF.

CDR3 nucleotide sequence: TGTGCCAGCAGCTCCGTGGGAAACACCATATATTTT. It specifies CASSSVGNTIYF. The V and J genes are TRBV7-8 and TRBJ1-3; D is undetermined. Between the trimmed V and J ends, which lost 4 bases and 4 bases, there was a span of 5 bases. From germline, CDR1 is SGHVS and CDR2 FQNEAQ. This CDR3 contains 12 residues. The full variable domain, in which reference TRBV7-8 and TRBJ1-3 provide the parts outside the CDR3, is GAGVSQSPRYKVAKRGQDVALRCDPISGHVSLFWYQQALGQGPEFLTYFQNEAQLDKSGLPSDRFFAERPEGSVSTLKIQRTQQEDSAVYLCASSSVGNTIYFGEGSWLTVV.

The CDR3 DNA follows: TGTGCCAGCAGGATGGGGGGCTATGACACTGAAGCTTTCTTT. It codes for CASRMGGYDTEAFF. The chain carries TRBV2 and TRBJ1-1, with D tentatively TRBD1 (6 bases). V lost 6 bases to trimming and J lost 3 bases, with 14 bases between them. The CDR3 runs 14 residues. In germline, CDR1 is SNHLY, CDR2 FYNNEI.

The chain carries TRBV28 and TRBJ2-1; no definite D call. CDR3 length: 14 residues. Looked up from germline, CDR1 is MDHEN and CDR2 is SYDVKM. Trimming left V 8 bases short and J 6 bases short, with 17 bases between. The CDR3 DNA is TGTGCCAGCCGCGCCACGTTGCTGGTCAATGAGCAGTTCTTC. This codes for CASRATLLVNEQFF.

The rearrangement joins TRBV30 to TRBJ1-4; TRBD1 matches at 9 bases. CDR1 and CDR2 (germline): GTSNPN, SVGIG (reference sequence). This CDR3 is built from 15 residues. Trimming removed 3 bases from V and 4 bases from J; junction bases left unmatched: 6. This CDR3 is CAWRQGDRDNEKLFF. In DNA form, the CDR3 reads TGTGCCTGGAGGCAGGGGGACAGGGATAATGAAAAACTGTTTTTT.

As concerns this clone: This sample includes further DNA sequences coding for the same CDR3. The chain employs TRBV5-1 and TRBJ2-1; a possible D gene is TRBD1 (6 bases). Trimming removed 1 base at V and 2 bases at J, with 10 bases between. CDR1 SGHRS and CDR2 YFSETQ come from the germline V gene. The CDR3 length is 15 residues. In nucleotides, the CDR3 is TGCGCCAGCAGCTTGTTGGCAGGGGCCTACAATGAGCAGTTCTTC. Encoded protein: CASSLLAGAYNEQFF.

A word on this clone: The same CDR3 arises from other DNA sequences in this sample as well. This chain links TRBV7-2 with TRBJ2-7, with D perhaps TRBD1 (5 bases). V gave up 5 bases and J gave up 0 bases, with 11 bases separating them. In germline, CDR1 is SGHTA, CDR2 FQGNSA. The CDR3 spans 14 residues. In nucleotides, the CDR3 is TGTGCCAGCAGCCTCGTGACAGCCTCCTACGAGCAGTACTTC. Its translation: CASSLVTASYEQYF.

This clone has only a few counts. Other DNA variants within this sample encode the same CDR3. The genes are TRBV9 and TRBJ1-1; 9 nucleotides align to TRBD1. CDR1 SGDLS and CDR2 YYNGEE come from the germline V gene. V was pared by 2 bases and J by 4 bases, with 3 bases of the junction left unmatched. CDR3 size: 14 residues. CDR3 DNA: TGTGCCAGCAGCGTCGGACAGGGGCGCACTGAAGCTTTCTTT. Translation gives CASSVGQGRTEAFF. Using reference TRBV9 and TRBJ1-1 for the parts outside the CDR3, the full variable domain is DSGVTQTPKHLITATGQRVTLRCSPRSGDLSVYWYQQSLDQGLQFLIQYYNGEERAKGNILERFSAQQFPDLHSELNLSSLELGDSALYFCASSVGQGRTEAFFGQGTRLTVV.

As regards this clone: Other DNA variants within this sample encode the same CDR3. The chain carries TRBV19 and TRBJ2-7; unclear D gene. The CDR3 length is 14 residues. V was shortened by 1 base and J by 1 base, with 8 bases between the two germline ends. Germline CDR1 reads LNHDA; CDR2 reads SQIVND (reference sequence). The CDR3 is CASSIGGGSYEQYF. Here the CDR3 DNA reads TGTGCCAGTAGTATAGGCGGTGGGTCCTACGAGCAGTACTTC.

The CDR3 DNA follows: TGTGCCAGCAGTTTCCTGGACAGAGCCCCCTACGAGCAGTACTTC. Amino acids: CASSFLDRAPYEQYF. V usage is TRBV6-1 and J usage is TRBJ2-7; possible D gene TRBD1, 6 bases. CDR3 length: 15 amino acids. Germline V gene sequence: CDR1 MNHNS, CDR2 SASEGT. Between the trimmed V and J ends, which lost 5 bases and 2 bases, there was a span of 16 bases.

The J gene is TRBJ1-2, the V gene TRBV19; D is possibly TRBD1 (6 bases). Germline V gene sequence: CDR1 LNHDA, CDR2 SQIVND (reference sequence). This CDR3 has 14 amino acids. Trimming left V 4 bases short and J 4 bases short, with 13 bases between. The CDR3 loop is CASSRQVSSYGYTF. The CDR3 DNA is TGTGCCAGTAGTAGACAGGTATCCAGCTATGGCTACACCTTC.

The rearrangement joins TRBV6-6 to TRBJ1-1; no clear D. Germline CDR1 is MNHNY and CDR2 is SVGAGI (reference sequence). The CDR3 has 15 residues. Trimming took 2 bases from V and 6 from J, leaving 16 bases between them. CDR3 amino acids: CASSYLYGREAEAFF. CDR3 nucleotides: TGTGCCAGCAGTTACCTCTACGGGAGGGAAGCTGAAGCTTTCTTT.

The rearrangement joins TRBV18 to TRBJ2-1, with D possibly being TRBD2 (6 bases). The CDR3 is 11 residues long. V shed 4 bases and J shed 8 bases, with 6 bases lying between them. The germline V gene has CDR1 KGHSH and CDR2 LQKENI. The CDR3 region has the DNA TGTGCCAGCTCACGGGACTATGAGCAGTTCTTC. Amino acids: CASSRDYEQFF. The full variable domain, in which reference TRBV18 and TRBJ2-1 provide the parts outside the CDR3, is NAGVMQNPRHLVRRRGQEARLRCSPMKGHSHVYWYRQLPEEGLKFMVYLQKENIIDESGMPKERFSAEFPKEGPSILRIQQVVRGDSAAYFCASSRDYEQFFGPGTRLTVL.

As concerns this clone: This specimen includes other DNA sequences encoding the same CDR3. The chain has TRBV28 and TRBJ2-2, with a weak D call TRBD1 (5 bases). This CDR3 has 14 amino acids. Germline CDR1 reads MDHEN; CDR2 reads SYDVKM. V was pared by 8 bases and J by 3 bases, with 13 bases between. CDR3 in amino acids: CASLGARYTGELFF. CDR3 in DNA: TGTGCCAGCTTAGGGGCAAGATACACCGGGGAGCTGTTTTTT.

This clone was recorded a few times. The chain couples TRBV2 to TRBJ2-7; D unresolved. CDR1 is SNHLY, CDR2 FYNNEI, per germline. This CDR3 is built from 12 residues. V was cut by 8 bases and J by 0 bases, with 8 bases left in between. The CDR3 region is CASEPTSYEQYF. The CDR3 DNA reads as TGTGCCAGCGAGCCTACCTCCTACGAGCAGTACTTC.

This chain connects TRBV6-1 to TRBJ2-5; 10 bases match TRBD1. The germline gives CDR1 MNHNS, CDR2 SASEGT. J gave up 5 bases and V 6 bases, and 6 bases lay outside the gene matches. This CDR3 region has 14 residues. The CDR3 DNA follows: TGTGCCAGCAGGGAACCGGGACAGGGGGAGACCCAGTACTTC. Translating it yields CASREPGQGETQYF.

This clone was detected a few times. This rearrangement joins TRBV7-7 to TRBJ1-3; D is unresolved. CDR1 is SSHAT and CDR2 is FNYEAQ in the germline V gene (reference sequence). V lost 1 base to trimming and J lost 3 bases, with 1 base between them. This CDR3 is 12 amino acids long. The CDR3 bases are TGTGCCAGCAGCTTAGATGGAAACACCATATATTTT. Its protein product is CASSLDGNTIYF.

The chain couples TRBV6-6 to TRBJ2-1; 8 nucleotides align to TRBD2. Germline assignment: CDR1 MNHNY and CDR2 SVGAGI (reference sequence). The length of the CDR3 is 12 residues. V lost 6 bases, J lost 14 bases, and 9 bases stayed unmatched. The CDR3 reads CASREGSGSEFF. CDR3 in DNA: TGTGCCAGCAGAGAGGGGAGCGGGAGTGAGTTCTTC.

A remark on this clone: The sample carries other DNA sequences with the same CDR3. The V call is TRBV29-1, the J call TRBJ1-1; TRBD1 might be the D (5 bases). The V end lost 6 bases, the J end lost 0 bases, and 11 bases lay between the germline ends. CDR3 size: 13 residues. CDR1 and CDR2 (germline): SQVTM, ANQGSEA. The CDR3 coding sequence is TGCAGCGTGGCGGGACTTCTGAACACTGAAGCTTTCTTT. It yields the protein CSVAGLLNTEAFF.

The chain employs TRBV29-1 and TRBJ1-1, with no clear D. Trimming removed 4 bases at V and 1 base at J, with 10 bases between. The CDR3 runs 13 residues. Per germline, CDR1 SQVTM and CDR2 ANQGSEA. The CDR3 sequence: CSVVRRQNTEAFF. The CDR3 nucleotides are TGCAGCGTTGTTCGACGGCAGAACACTGAAGCTTTCTTT.

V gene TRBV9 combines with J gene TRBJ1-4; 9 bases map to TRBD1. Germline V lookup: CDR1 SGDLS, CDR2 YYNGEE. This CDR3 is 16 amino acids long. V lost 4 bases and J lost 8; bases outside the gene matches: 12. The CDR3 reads CASSSGPGTGSEKLFF. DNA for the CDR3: TGTGCCAGCAGCTCCGGTCCCGGGACAGGGTCGGAAAAACTGTTTTTT.

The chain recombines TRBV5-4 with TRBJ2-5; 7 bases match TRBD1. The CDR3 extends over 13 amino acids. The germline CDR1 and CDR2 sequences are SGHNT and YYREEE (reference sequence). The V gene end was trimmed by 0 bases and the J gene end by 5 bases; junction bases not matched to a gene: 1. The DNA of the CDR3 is TGTGCCAGCAGCTTGGCACAGGGGGAGACCCAGTACTTC. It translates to CASSLAQGETQYF.

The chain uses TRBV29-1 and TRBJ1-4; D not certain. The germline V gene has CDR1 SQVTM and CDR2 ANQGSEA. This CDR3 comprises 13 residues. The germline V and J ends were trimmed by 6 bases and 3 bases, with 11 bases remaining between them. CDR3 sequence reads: CSVRYGANEKLFF. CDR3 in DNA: TGCAGCGTGAGATATGGGGCTAATGAAAAACTGTTTTTT.

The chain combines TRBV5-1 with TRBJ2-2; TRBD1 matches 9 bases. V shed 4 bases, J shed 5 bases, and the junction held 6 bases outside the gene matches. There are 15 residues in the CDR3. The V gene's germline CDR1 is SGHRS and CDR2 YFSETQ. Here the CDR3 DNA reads TGCGCCAGCAGCCCCGGGACAGGGAAAACCGGGGAGCTGTTTTTT. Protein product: CASSPGTGKTGELFF.

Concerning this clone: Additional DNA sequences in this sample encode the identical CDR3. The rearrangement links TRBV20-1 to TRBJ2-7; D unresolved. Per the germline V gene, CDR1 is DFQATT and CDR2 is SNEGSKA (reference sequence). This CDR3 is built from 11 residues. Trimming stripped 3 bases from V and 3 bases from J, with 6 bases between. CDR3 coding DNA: TGCAGTGCTAGCGACATCTACGAGCAGTACTTC. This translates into CSASDIYEQYF.

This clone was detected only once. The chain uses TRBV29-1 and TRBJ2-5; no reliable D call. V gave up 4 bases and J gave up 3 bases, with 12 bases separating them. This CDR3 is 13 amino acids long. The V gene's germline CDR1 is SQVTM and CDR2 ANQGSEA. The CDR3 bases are TGCAGCGTTGCAGAGGACCCTGAAGAGACCCAGTACTTC. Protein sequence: CSVAEDPEETQYF.

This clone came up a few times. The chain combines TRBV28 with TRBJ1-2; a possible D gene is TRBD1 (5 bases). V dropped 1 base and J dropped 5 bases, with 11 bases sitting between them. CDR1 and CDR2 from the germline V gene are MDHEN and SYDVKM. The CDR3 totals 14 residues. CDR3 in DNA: TGTGCCAGCAGTTTATCATCCAGGGTGTATGGCTACACCTTC. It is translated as CASSLSSRVYGYTF.